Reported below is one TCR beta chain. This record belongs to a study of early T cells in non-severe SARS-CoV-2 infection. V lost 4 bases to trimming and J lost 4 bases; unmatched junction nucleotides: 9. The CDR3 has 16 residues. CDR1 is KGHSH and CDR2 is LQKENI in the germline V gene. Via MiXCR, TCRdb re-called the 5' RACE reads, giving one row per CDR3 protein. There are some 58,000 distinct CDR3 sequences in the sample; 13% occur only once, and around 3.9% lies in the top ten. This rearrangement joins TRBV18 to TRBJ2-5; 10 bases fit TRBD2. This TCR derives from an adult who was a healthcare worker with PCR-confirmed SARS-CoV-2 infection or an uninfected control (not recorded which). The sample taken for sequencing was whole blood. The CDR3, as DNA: TGTGCCAGCTCACAGGCGAGCGGGGGGGCCGGAGAGACCCAGTACTTC. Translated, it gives CASSQASGGAGETQYF.